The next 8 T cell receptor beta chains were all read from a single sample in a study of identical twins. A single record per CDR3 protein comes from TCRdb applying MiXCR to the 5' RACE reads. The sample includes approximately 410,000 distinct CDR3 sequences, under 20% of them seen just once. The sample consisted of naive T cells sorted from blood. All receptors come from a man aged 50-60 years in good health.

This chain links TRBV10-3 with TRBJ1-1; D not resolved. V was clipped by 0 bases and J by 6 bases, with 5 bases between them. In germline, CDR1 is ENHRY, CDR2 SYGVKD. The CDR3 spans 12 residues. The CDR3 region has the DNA TGTGCCATCAGTGAGTCCGTCGCTGAAGCTTTCTTT. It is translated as CAISESVAEAFF.

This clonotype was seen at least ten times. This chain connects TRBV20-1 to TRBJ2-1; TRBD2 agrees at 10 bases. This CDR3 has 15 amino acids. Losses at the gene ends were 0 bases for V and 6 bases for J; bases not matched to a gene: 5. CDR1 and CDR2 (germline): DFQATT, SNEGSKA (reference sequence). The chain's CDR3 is CSARDRAGGFNEQFF. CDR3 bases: TGCAGTGCTAGAGATCGAGCGGGAGGGTTCAATGAGCAGTTCTTC.

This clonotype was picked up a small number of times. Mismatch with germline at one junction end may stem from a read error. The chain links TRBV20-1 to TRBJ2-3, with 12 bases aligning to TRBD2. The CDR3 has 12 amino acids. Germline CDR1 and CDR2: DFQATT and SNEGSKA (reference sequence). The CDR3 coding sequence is TGCAGTACTAGCGGGAGGACAGATACGCAGTATTTT. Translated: CSTSGRTDTQYF.

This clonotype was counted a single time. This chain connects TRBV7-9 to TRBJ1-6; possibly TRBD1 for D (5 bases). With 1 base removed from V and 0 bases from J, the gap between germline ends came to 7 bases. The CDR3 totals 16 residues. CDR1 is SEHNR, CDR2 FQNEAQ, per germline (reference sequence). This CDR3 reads CASSLGGTSYNSPLHF. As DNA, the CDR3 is TGTGCCAGCAGCTTAGGGGGGACCTCCTATAATTCACCCCTCCACTTT.

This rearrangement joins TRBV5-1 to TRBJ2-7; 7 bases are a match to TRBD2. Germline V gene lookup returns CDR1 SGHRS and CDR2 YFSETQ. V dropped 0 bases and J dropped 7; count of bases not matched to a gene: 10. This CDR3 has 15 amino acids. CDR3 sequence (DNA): TGCGCCAGCAGCTTGGAGTCTAGCGGAGCGGGTGAGCAGTACTTC. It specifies CASSLESSGAGEQYF.

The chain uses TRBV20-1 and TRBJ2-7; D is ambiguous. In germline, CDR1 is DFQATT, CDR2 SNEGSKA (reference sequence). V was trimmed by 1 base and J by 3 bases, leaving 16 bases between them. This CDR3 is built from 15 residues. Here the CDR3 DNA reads TGCAGTGCTAGAGTTTTCCGCCCAGGTCACTACGAGCAGTACTTC. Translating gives CSARVFRPGHYEQYF.

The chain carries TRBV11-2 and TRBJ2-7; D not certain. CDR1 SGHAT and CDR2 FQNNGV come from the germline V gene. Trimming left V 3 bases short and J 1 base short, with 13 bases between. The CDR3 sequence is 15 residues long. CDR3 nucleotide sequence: TGTGCCAGCAGCTTCGGTCCGCCAATTTCCTACGAGCAGTACTTC. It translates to CASSFGPPISYEQYF.

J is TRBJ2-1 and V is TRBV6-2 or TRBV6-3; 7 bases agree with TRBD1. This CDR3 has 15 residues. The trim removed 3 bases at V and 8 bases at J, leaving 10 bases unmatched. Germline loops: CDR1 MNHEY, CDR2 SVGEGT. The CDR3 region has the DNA TGTGCCAGCAGTTATAGGGGGCGCGGATACGATGAGCAGTTCTTC. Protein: CASSYRGRGYDEQFF.